The 32 T cell receptor beta chains reported below all come from one sample, sequenced in a study of cytomegalovirus exposure and HLA in healthy donors. Researchers ran the PCR with 60 Vbeta and 13 Jbeta primers. Method: immunoSEQ multiplex PCR; TCRdb's copy keeps in-frame clones and lacks some. The table has 200,000 to 250,000 clones, roughly 83% seen once; the top ten hold approximately 1.5%. Sequencing was carried out using PBMCs. The receptor set was obtained from a girl between 5 and 17 years old in good health and CMV-seronegative.

The V gene is TRBV27, the J gene TRBJ1-2; D call uncertain. Germline V gene sequence: CDR1 MNHEY, CDR2 SMNVEV (reference sequence). Trimming took 6 bases from V and 2 from J, leaving 13 bases between them. The CDR3 has 14 amino acids. CDR3 amino acids: CASRRGAPNYGYTF. In DNA, the CDR3 is TGTGCCAGCAGAAGAGGAGCCCCGAACTATGGCTACACCTTC.

Concerning this clone: The junction departs from germline at one end; a sequencing error may be responsible. At the DNA level, this CDR3 is encoded by other sequences in the same sample as well. The chain carries TRBV25-1 and TRBJ2-5; 7 bases agree with TRBD1. The CDR3 has 15 residues. Germline CDR1 is MGHDK and CDR2 is SYGVNS. CDR3 sequence: CASSALTGRQETQYF. CDR3 coding DNA: TGCGCCAGCAGTGCGTTGACAGGGCGCCAAGAGACCCAGTACTTC.

The chain is built from TRBV6-1 and TRBJ1-5, with a tentative D call TRBD1 (6 bases). CDR3 length: 13 amino acids. CDR1 and CDR2 (germline): MNHNS, SASEGT. V was cut by 9 bases and J by 2 bases, with 11 bases left in between. The CDR3 DNA reads as TGTGCCAGTTCAGGGGTCCGCAATCAGCCCCAGCATTTT. Amino acid sequence: CASSGVRNQPQHF.

J is TRBJ2-3 and V is TRBV10-3; the D gene is possibly TRBD1 (5 bases). V was cut by 8 bases and J by 0 bases, with 12 bases left in between. The CDR3 has 14 amino acids. The germline gives CDR1 ENHRY, CDR2 SYGVKD. The CDR3 bases are TGTGCCATCGGGGCTAGGGGTAGCACAGATACGCAGTATTTT. Translating gives CAIGARGSTDTQYF.

The chain uses TRBV7-2 and TRBJ1-1; possibly TRBD1 for D (6 bases). The CDR3 has 18 amino acids. Trimming took 3 bases from V and 5 from J, leaving 25 bases between them. Germline loops: CDR1 SGHTA, CDR2 FQGNSA. The CDR3 DNA is TGTGCCAGCAGCTTGGTCTCTGCGGGGGCGGGGGCTAAAACTGAAGCTTTCTTT. As protein: CASSLVSAGAGAKTEAFF.

The J gene is TRBJ1-6, the V gene TRBV27; 7 bases are a match to TRBD1. This CDR3 has 16 residues. After removal of 3 bases from V and 2 bases from J, the junction contained 4 bases not matched to a gene. Germline-derived CDR1 and CDR2 are MNHEY and SMNVEV (reference sequence). CDR3 in DNA: TGTGCCAGCAGTTTCAACAGGGGCCCCTATAATTCACCCCTCCACTTT. Its protein is CASSFNRGPYNSPLHF.

The chain has TRBV29-1 and TRBJ1-1; 7 bases match TRBD1. CDR3 length: 15 residues. Unmatched junction bases numbered 11, after V lost 6 bases and J lost 1 base. Germline loops: CDR1 SQVTM, CDR2 ANQGSEA. The CDR3 nucleotides are TGCAGCGTGGGGTTGGGGACAGAGCGGAACACTGAAGCTTTCTTT. Translation: CSVGLGTERNTEAFF.

The chain combines TRBV5-1 with TRBJ1-2, with D perhaps matching TRBD1 (6 bases). Trimming left V 1 base short and J 4 bases short, with 11 bases between. Germline CDR1 SGHRS, CDR2 YFSETQ. The CDR3 runs to 14 residues. In DNA form, the CDR3 reads TGCGCCAGCAGCTTGTATGGACAGAGCTATGGCTACACCTTC. This codes for CASSLYGQSYGYTF.

The rearrangement uses TRBV30 and TRBJ1-3; the match to TRBD1 covers 7 bases. Germline loops: CDR1 GTSNPN, CDR2 SVGIG (reference sequence). This CDR3 has 15 residues. Unmatched junction bases numbered 11, after V lost 5 bases and J lost 4 bases. CDR3 bases: TGTGCCTGGGGAGGACAGGTATTTCACGGAAACACCATATATTTT. It translates to CAWGGQVFHGNTIYF.

The genes are TRBV6-1 and TRBJ2-1; D unclear. CDR3 length equals 11 residues. The germline gives CDR1 MNHNS, CDR2 SASEGT. Trimming removed 8 bases at V and 3 bases at J, with 5 bases between. CDR3: CASQDYNEQFF. Here the CDR3 DNA reads TGTGCCAGCCAGGACTACAATGAGCAGTTCTTC.

The V and J genes are TRBV28 and TRBJ2-7; 8 bases fit TRBD1. The germline V gene encodes CDR1 MDHEN and CDR2 SYDVKM. This CDR3 has 15 amino acids. V lost 5 bases and J lost 1; bases outside the gene matches: 7. DNA for the CDR3: TGTGCCAGCAGTAACCGACAGGGGTGGTCCTACGAGCAGTACTTC. Translated: CASSNRQGWSYEQYF.

This chain links TRBV5-3 with TRBJ1-3, with unresolved D. TRBV5-3 is annotated as an ORF whose role is uncertain. CDR3 length: 15 residues. V was shortened by 0 bases and J by 0 bases, with 7 bases between the two germline ends. This chain's CDR3 is CARSLAVSSGNTIYF. The CDR3, as DNA: TGTGCCAGAAGCTTGGCGGTGAGCTCTGGAAACACCATATATTTT.

This sequence joins TRBV6-1 and TRBJ2-7, with TRBD2 as a possible D gene (6 bases). Germline V gene lookup returns CDR1 MNHNS and CDR2 SASEGT. This CDR3 spans 17 amino acids. The ends were cut back, 1 base at V and 0 bases at J, with 16 bases in the middle. The CDR3 coding sequence is TGTGCCAGCAGTGAAGTCGGGCTAGCGCAGAGCTCCTACGAGCAGTACTTC. Its translation: CASSEVGLAQSSYEQYF.

J is TRBJ1-3 and V is TRBV5-1; perhaps TRBD1 as D (6 bases). In germline, CDR1 is SGHRS, CDR2 YFSETQ. With 5 bases removed from V and 4 bases from J, the gap between germline ends came to 13 bases. The length of the CDR3 is 14 residues. The CDR3, as DNA: TGCGCCAGCAGATCCAGGGGAGAAGGAAACACCATATATTTT. Its protein product is CASRSRGEGNTIYF.

The rearrangement links TRBV29-1 to TRBJ1-1; D is undetermined. From germline, CDR1 is SQVTM and CDR2 ANQGSEA. The CDR3 has 13 amino acids. The V gene lost 3 bases and the J gene lost 5 bases, with 13 bases spanning the gap. Here the CDR3 DNA reads TGCAGCGTTGATGAGGCATCAAGGACTGAAGCTTTCTTT. It codes for CSVDEASRTEAFF.

The V call is TRBV29-1, the J call TRBJ2-3; possibly TRBD2 for D (6 bases). This CDR3 is built from 14 residues. Looked up from germline, CDR1 is SQVTM and CDR2 is ANQGSEA. The germline V and J ends were trimmed by 4 bases and 3 bases, with 14 bases remaining between them. As DNA, the CDR3 is TGCAGCGTTGGTCGGGGGATGGGGACAGATACGCAGTATTTT. It translates to CSVGRGMGTDTQYF.

This rearrangement joins TRBV6-5 to TRBJ2-1; possible D gene TRBD2, 5 bases. With 0 bases removed from V and 0 bases from J, the gap between germline ends came to 9 bases. The CDR3 length is 16 residues. The germline gives CDR1 MNHEY, CDR2 SVGAGI. The CDR3 reads CASSYSDYSSYNEQFF. DNA of the CDR3: TGTGCCAGCAGTTACTCAGACTACAGCTCCTACAATGAGCAGTTCTTC.

This clone has just one count. The chain carries TRBV5-4 and TRBJ1-2, with D perhaps TRBD1 (6 bases). Trimming took 5 bases from V and 2 from J, leaving 16 bases between them. This CDR3 spans 15 amino acids. Per the germline V gene, CDR1 is SGHNT and CDR2 is YYREEE (reference sequence). CDR3 in amino acids: CASSREWQGNYGYTF. DNA of the CDR3: TGTGCCAGCAGTCGAGAGTGGCAGGGGAACTATGGCTACACCTTC.

The V gene is TRBV9, the J gene TRBJ2-5, with TRBD1 identical over 9 bases. This CDR3 is 15 amino acids long. V was pared by 4 bases and J by 5 bases, with 9 bases of the junction left unmatched. CDR1 is SGDLS, CDR2 YYNGEE, per germline. CDR3 nucleotide sequence: TGTGCCAGCAGCCCGACGACAGGGGGTTTTGAGACCCAGTACTTC. Its protein is CASSPTTGGFETQYF.

The rearrangement joins TRBV9 to TRBJ1-2; D gene unclear. Trimming stripped 4 bases from V and 4 bases from J, with 11 bases between. This CDR3 is 13 amino acids long. Germline CDR1 and CDR2: SGDLS and YYNGEE. CDR3 bases: TGTGCCAGCAGCCCAGGTGGGAGCTATGGCTACACCTTC. This encodes CASSPGGSYGYTF.

The chain joins TRBV27 to TRBJ1-4, with no clear D. The germline V gene has CDR1 MNHEY and CDR2 SMNVEV (reference sequence). V gave up 0 bases and J gave up 8 bases, with 10 bases separating them. CDR3 length: 14 amino acids. CDR3 in DNA: TGTGCCAGCAGTTTATCGGTGCCGGGGGAAAAACTGTTTTTT. It specifies CASSLSVPGEKLFF.

The chain carries TRBV7-3 and TRBJ2-5; 8 nucleotides align to TRBD2. Near its end, the DNA agrees better with TRBJ2-7, so the J call may be wrong. The CDR3 spans 16 residues. CDR1 SGHTA and CDR2 FQGTGA come from the germline V gene. This chain's CDR3 is CASSSSPGTSIYEQYF. The CDR3 DNA reads as TGTGCCAGCAGTTCCTCCCCCGGGACTAGTATCTACGAGCAGTACTTC.

The chain uses TRBV7-9 and TRBJ2-3; the D is unclear. Germline values: CDR1 SEHNR, CDR2 FQNEAQ (reference sequence). The CDR3 extends over 14 amino acids. V gave up 5 bases and J gave up 3 bases, with 12 bases separating them. CDR3: CASSPHSNTDTQYF. The DNA of the CDR3 is TGTGCCAGCAGCCCTCACTCTAATACAGATACGCAGTATTTT.

This clone was found once. This rearrangement joins TRBV7-5 to TRBJ2-7; TRBD1 is the table's D call, not checked against the DNA. TRBV7-5 is a pseudogene locus. CDR3 length: 16 amino acids. The CDR3 region has the DNA TGTGCCAGTCCCCTCAGAACCGGGACAGGGTTTGAGGAGCAGTACTTC. This encodes CASPLRTGTGFEEQYF.

The V call is TRBV5-4, the J call TRBJ2-6, with D possibly being TRBD2 (5 bases). There are 15 residues in the CDR3. The ends were cut back, 8 bases at V and 0 bases at J, with 12 bases in the middle. Germline V gene sequence: CDR1 SGHNT, CDR2 YYREEE (reference sequence). Here the CDR3 reads CASCWEPSGANVLTF. The CDR3 DNA follows: TGTGCCAGTTGCTGGGAGCCCTCTGGGGCCAACGTCCTGACTTTC.

This CDR3 reads CASSVWAGGGNEQFF. CDR3 bases: TGTGCCAGCAGCGTCTGGGCGGGAGGCGGTAATGAGCAGTTCTTC. The chain is built from TRBV9 and TRBJ2-1; 8 nucleotides align to TRBD2. The CDR3 runs 15 residues. J gave up 7 bases and V 2 bases, and 8 bases lay outside the gene matches. Per germline, CDR1 SGDLS and CDR2 YYNGEE.

The rearrangement uses TRBV2 and TRBJ2-7, with D tentatively TRBD1 (6 bases). V lost 5 bases and J 4 bases, leaving 9 bases between the germline ends. CDR3 length: 12 amino acids. Germline V gives CDR1 SNHLY, CDR2 FYNNEI. The CDR3 DNA follows: TGTGCCAGCAGTTCAGGGGTATACGAGCAGTACTTC. It translates to CASSSGVYEQYF.

V gene TRBV5-1 combines with J gene TRBJ1-4; perhaps TRBD1 as D (6 bases). The V gene lost 3 bases and the J gene lost 4 bases, with 10 bases spanning the gap. Germline V gene data show CDR1 as SGHRS and CDR2 as YFSETQ. The CDR3 sequence is 14 residues long. The chain's CDR3 is CASSWGHSNEKLFF. CDR3 DNA: TGCGCCAGCAGCTGGGGACACAGTAATGAAAAACTGTTTTTT.

The sample holds a few counts of this clone. CDR3 sequence: CASSEDSSYNSPLHF. CDR3 in DNA: TGTGCCAGCAGTGAGGACAGCTCCTATAATTCACCCCTCCACTTT. The chain has TRBV6-1 and TRBJ1-6; a weak D match, TRBD1 (6 bases). The CDR3 spans 15 residues. Germline-derived CDR1 and CDR2 are MNHNS and SASEGT. V lost 3 bases to trimming and J lost 0 bases, with 6 bases between them.

This CDR3 reads CASSYLLGQYLDNSPLHF. For the CDR3, the DNA is TGTGCCAGCAGCTACCTACTCGGACAGTATTTGGATAATTCACCCCTCCACTTT. The J gene is TRBJ1-6, the V gene TRBV7-9; possibly TRBD1 for D (6 bases). The CDR3 has 18 amino acids. Trimming stripped 4 bases from V and 5 bases from J, with 21 bases between. The V gene's germline CDR1 is SEHNR and CDR2 FQNEAQ (reference sequence).

The rearrangement joins TRBV16 to TRBJ1-5; the D gene is possibly TRBD1 (5 bases). The ends were cut back, 2 bases at V and 3 bases at J, with 11 bases in the middle. Germline V gene data show CDR1 as KGHSY and CDR2 as FQNENV. The CDR3 covers 15 residues. The CDR3: CASSQAQGVNQPQHF. In DNA form, the CDR3 reads TGTGCCAGCAGCCAAGCACAAGGGGTCAATCAGCCCCAGCATTTT.

The chain recombines TRBV29-1 with TRBJ1-1, with 10 bases fitting TRBD1. The CDR3 is made up of 13 amino acids. With V trimmed by 7 bases and J by 1 base, 3 bases remained unmatched. The germline V gene has CDR1 SQVTM and CDR2 ANQGSEA. This CDR3 reads CSGRDRGNTEAFF. DNA of the CDR3: TGCAGCGGCAGGGACAGGGGGAACACTGAAGCTTTCTTT.